This T cell receptor beta chain was obtained from a study of identical twins. Study-wide findings and caveats: Insertions were fewer in abundant cord blood beta clonotypes, whereas memory repertoires showed none of this pattern. The conclusions drew on cross-sectional statistical analysis instead of tracking the same donors.

On this clonotype itself: Its antigen remains unknown.

This CDR3 is 14 amino acids long. Per germline, CDR1 MDHEN and CDR2 SYDVKM. The ends were cut back, 6 bases at V and 8 bases at J, with 16 bases in the middle. TCRdb reprocessed the 5' RACE reads via MiXCR and lists one record per CDR3 protein. The sample has a few hundred thousand distinct CDR3 sequences, more than 9% seen once. This same sample was also part of a study on yellow fever vaccine responses in identical twins.

The TCR was taken from a woman under 30 in good health. Input material: PBMCs. This rearrangement joins TRBV28 to TRBJ1-4, with D perhaps TRBD1 (5 bases). CDR3 in DNA: TGTGCCAGCAGCCCCGGGACTCTCGGAGAAAAACTGTTTTTT. This translates into CASSPGTLGEKLFF.